This T cell receptor (beta chain) was profiled in a study of control samples from healthy donors and cancer patients. The sample holds one count of this clone. V lost 0 bases and J lost 0, with 6 bases in between. The CDR3 extends over 15 amino acids. Germline V gene lookup returns CDR1 SGHKS and CDR2 YYEKEE (reference sequence). Clones were read by immunoSEQ multiplex PCR, and TCRdb kept only the in-frame ones, dropping some. The table lists about 160,000 clones, about 93% of them singletons. The gene calls are TRBV5-5 and TRBJ2-2, with D maybe TRBD2 (5 bases). The clonotype comes from a woman aged 25 to 45 in good health. The material sequenced was blood. The CDR3 nucleotides are TGTGCCAGCAGCTTGGGAGGGACGAACACCGGGGAGCTGTTTTTT. Protein: CASSLGGTNTGELFF.